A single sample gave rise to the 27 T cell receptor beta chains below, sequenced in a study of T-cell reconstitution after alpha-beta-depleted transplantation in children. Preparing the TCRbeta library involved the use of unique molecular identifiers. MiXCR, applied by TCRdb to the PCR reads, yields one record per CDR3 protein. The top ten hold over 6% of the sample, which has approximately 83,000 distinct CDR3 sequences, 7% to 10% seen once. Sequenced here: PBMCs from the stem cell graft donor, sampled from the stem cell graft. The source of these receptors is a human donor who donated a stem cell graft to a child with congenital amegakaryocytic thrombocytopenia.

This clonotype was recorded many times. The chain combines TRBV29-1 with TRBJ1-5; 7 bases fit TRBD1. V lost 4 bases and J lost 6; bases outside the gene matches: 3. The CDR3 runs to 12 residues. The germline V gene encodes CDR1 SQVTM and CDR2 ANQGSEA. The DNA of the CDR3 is TGCAGCGTTGGACAGGGCGGTCAGCCCCAGCATTTT. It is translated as CSVGQGGQPQHF.

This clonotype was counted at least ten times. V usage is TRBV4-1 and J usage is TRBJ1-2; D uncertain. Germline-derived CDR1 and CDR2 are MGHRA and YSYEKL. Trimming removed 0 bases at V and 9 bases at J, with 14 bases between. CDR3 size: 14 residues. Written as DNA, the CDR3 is TGCGCCAGCAGCCAAGATGGGGTTAGCATGCGCTACACCTTC. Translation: CASSQDGVSMRYTF.

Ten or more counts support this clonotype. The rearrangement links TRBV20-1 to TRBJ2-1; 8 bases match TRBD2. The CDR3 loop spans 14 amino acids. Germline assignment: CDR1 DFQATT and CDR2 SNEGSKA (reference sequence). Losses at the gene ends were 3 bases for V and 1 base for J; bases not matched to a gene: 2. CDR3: CSASPSGSYNEQFF. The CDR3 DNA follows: TGCAGTGCTAGTCCTAGCGGGTCCTACAATGAGCAGTTCTTC.

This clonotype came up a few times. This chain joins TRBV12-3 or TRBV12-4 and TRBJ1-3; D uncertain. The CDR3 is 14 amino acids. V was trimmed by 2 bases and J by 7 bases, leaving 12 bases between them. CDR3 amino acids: CASSLSPRANTIYF. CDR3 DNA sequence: TGTGCCAGCAGTTTATCCCCCCGAGCCAACACCATATATTTT.

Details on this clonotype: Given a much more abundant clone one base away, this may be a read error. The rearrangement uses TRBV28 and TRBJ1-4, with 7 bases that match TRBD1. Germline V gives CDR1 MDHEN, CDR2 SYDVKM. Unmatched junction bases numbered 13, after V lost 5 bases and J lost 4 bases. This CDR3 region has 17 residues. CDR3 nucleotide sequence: TGTGCCAGCAGTGATCCGGGACAGTGGGTTGTTAATGAAAAACTGTTTTTT. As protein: CASSDPGQWVVNEKLFF.

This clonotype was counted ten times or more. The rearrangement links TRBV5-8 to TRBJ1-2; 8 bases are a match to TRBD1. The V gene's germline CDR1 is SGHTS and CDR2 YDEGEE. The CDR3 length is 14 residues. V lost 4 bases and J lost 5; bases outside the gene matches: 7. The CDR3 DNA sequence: TGTGCCAGCAGCGCGGGACAGGTAGAATATGGCTACACCTTC. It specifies CASSAGQVEYGYTF. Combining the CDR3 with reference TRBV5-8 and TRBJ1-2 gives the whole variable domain EAGVTQSPTHLIKTRGQQATLRCSPISGHTSVYWYQQALGLGLQFLLWYDEGEERNRGNFPPRFSGRQFPNYSSELNVNALELEDSALYLCASSAGQVEYGYTFGSGTRLTVV.

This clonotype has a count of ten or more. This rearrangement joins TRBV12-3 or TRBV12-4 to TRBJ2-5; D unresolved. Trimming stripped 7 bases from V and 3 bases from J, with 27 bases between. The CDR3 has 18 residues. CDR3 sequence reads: CASIFCVLWFATEETQYF. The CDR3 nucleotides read TGTGCCAGCATTTTTTGCGTCTTGTGGTTTGCCACGGAAGAGACCCAGTACTTC.

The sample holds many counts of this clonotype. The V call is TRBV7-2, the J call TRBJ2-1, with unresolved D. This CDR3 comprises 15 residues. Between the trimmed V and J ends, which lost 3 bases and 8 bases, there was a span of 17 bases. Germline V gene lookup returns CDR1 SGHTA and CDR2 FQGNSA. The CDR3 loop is CASSFAGEKKDEQFF. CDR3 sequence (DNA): TGTGCCAGCAGCTTCGCAGGAGAAAAAAAAGATGAGCAGTTCTTC.

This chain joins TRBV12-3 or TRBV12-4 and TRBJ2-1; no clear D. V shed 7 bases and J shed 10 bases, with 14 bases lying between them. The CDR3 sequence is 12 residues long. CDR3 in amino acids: CASTPGATEQFF. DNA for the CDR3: TGTGCCAGCACCCCGGGCGCCACAGAGCAGTTCTTC.

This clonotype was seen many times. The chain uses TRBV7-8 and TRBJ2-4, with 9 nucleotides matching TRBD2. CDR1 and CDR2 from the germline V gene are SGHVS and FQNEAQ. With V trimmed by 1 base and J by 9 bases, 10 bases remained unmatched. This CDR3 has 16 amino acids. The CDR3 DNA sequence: TGTGCCAGCAGCTTAGGCCTAGCGGGAAATCGGGCCATTCAGTACTTC. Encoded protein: CASSLGLAGNRAIQYF. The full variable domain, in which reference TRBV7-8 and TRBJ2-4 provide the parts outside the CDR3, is GAGVSQSPRYKVAKRGQDVALRCDPISGHVSLFWYQQALGQGPEFLTYFQNEAQLDKSGLPSDRFFAERPEGSVSTLKIQRTQQEDSAVYLCASSLGLAGNRAIQYFGAGTRLSVL.

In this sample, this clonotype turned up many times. CDR3 residues: CASSPPGLAGPYF. CDR3 bases: TGTGCCAGCTCACCACCGGGGCTAGCGGGGCCGTACTTC. The gene calls are TRBV18 and TRBJ2-7, with 9 bases matching TRBD2. With 0 bases clipped from V and 12 bases from J, the junction kept 6 bases outside the gene matches. Looked up from germline, CDR1 is KGHSH and CDR2 is LQKENI. This CDR3 contains 13 residues.

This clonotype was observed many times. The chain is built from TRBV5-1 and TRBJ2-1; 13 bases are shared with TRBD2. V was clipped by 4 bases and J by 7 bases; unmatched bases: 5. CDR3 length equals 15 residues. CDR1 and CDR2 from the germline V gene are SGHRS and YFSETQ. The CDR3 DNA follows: TGCGCCAGCAGCATCTGGACTAGCGGGGGAAATGAGCAGTTCTTC. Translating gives CASSIWTSGGNEQFF.

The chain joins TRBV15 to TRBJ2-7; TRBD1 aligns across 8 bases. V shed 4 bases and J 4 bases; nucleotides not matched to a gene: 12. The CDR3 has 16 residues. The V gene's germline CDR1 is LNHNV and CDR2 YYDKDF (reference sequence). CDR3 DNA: TGTGCCACCAGCAAAACCCGGACAGGGCTTCCATACGAGCAGTACTTC. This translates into CATSKTRTGLPYEQYF.

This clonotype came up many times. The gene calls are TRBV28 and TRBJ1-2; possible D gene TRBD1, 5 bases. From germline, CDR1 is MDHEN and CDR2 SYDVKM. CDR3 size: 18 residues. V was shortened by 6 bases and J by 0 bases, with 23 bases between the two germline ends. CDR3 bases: TGTGCCAGCAGCATAAACCCTCTGGACACTATAGCTAACTATGGCTACACCTTC. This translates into CASSINPLDTIANYGYTF.

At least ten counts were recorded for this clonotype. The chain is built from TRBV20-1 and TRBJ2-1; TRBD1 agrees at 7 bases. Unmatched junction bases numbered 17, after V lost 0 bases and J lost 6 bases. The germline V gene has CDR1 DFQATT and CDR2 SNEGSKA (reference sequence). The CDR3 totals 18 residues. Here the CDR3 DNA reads TGCAGTGCTAGAGATGGCAGGGTCAGGGGGTTTAGTAGCAATGAGCAGTTCTTC. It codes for CSARDGRVRGFSSNEQFF.

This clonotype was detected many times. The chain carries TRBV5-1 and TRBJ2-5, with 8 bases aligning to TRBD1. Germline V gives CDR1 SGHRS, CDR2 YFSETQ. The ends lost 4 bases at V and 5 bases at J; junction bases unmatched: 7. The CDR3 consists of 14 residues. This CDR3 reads CASSLRDRSETQYF. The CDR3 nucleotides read TGCGCCAGCAGCCTCCGGGACAGGTCGGAGACCCAGTACTTC.

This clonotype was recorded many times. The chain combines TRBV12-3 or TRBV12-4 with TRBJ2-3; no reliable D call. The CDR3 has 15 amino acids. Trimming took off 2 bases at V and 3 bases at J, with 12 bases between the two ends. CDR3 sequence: CASSLRTDPTDTQYF. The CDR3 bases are TGTGCCAGCAGTTTACGGACCGATCCTACAGATACGCAGTATTTT.

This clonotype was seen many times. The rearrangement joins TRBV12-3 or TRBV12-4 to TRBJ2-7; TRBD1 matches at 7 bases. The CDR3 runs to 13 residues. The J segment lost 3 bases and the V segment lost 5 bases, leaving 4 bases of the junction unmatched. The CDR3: CASSIGTVYEQYF. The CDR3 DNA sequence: TGTGCCAGCAGTATAGGGACAGTCTACGAGCAGTACTTC.

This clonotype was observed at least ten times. CDR3 in DNA: TGTGCCAGCAGCCAAGGGAATCAGCCCCAGCATTTT. It codes for CASSQGNQPQHF. The chain has TRBV4-2 and TRBJ1-5, with no clear D. The germline CDR1 and CDR2 sequences are LGHNA and YNFKEQ. V gave up 1 base and J gave up 4 bases, with 2 bases separating them. The CDR3 runs to 12 residues.

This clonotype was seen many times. The CDR3 sequence is CARTGGFF. The CDR3 region has the DNA TGCGCCAGGACCGGGGGGTTCTTC. This chain links TRBV10-2 with TRBJ2-1; tentative D call: TRBD2 (6 bases). Trimming removed 9 bases at V and 15 bases at J, with 9 bases between. Germline assignment: CDR1 WSHSY and CDR2 SAAADI. This CDR3 spans 8 amino acids.

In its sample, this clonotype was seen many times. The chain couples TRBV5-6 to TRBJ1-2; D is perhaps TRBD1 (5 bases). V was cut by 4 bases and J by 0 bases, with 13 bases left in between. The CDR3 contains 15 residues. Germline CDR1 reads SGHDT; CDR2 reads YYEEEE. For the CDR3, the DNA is TGTGCCAGCAGCCAGGGTACTCCCTCTAACTATGGCTACACCTTC. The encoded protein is CASSQGTPSNYGYTF.

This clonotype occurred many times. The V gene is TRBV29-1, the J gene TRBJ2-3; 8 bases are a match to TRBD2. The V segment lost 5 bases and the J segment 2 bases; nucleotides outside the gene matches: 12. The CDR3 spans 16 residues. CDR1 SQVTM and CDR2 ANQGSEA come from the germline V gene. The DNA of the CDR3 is TGCAGCGTTCGTGAGACTTCGGGGGGGCCCACAGATACGCAGTATTTT. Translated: CSVRETSGGPTDTQYF.

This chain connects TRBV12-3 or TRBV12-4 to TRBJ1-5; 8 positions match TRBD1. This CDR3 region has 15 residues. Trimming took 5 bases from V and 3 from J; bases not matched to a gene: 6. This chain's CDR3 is CASSRQGADNQPQHF. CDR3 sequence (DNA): TGTGCCAGCAGTCGTCAGGGGGCCGACAATCAGCCCCAGCATTTT.

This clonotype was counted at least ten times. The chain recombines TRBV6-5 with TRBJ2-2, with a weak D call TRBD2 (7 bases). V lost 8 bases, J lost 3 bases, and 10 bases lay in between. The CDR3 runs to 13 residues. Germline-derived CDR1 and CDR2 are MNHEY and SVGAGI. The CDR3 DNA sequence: TGTGCCAGCGGGGGGGCCCACACCGGGGAGCTGTTTTTT. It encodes CASGGAHTGELFF.

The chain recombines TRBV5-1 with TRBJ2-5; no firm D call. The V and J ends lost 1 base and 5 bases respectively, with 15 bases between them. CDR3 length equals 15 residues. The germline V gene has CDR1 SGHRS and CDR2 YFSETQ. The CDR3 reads CASSLFSSGGETQYF. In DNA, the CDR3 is TGCGCCAGCAGCTTGTTTTCGTCTGGTGGCGAGACCCAGTACTTC.

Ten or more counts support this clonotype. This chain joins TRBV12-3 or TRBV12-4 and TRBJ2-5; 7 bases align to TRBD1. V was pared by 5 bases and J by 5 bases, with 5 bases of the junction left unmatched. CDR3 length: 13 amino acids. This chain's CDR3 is CASSPGGWETQYF. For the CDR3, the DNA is TGTGCCAGCAGTCCAGGGGGTTGGGAGACCCAGTACTTC.

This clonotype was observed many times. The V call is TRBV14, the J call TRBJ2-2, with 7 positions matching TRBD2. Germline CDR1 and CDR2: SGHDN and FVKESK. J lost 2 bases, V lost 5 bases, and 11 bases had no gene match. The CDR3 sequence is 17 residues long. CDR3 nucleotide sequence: TGTGCCAGCAGCACCCACTACGGGAGGACCAACACCGGGGAGCTGTTTTTT. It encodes CASSTHYGRTNTGELFF.